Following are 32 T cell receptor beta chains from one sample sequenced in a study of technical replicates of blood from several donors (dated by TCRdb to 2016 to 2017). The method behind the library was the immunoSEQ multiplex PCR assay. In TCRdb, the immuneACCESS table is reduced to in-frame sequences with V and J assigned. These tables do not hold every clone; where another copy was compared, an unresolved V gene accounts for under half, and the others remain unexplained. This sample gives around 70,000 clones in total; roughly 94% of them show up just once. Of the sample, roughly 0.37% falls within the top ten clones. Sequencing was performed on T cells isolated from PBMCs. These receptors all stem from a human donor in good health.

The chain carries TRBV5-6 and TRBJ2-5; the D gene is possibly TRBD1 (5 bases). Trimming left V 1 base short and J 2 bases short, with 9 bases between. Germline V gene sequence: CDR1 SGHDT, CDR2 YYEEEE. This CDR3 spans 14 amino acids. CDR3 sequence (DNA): TGTGCCAGCAGCTTGTGGACAAGACAAGAGACCCAGTACTTC. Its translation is CASSLWTRQETQYF.

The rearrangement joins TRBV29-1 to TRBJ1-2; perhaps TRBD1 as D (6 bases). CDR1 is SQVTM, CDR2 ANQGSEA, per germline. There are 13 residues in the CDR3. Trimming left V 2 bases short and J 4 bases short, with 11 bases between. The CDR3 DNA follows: TGCAGCGTTGAACAGGGGTTCGCCTATGGCTACACCTTC. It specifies CSVEQGFAYGYTF.

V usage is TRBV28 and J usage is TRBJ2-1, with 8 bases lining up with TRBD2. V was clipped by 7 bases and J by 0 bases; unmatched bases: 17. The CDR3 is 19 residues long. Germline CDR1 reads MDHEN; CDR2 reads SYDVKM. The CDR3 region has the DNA TGTGCCAGCATTTTCGGGGGGGGAGGGATAAAAAGCTCCTACAATGAGCAGTTCTTC. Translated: CASIFGGGGIKSSYNEQFF.

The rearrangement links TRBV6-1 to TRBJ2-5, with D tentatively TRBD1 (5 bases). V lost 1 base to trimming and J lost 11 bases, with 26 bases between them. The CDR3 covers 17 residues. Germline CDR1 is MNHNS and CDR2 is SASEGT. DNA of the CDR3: TGTGCCAGCAGTGAAGGGGTCTCGTTGGCCACAGGAGAAACTCAGTACTTC. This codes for CASSEGVSLATGETQYF.

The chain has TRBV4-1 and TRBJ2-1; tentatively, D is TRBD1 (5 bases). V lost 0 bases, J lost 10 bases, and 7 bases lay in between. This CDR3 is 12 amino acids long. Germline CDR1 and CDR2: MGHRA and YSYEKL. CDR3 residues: CASSQEGAEQFF. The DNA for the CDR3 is TGCGCCAGCAGCCAAGAAGGGGCCGAGCAGTTCTTC.

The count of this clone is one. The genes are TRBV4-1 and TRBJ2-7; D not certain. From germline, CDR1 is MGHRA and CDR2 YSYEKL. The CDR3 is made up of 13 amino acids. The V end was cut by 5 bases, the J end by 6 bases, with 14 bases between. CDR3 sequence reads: CASSSGHPSEQYF. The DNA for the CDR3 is TGCGCCAGCAGCTCCGGTCATCCGAGCGAGCAGTACTTC.

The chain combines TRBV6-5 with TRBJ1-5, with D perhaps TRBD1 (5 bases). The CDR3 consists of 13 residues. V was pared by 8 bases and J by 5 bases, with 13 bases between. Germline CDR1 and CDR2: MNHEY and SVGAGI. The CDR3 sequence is CASGWDSHQPQHF. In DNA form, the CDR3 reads TGTGCCAGCGGGTGGGACTCGCATCAGCCCCAGCATTTT.

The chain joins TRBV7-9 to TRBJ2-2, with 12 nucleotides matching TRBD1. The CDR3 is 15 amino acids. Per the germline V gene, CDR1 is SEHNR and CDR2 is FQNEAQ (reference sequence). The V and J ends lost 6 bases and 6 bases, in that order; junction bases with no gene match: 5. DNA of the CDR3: TGTGCCAGCAGGACCGGGACAGGGGGCCCCGGGGAGCTGTTTTTT. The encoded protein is CASRTGTGGPGELFF.

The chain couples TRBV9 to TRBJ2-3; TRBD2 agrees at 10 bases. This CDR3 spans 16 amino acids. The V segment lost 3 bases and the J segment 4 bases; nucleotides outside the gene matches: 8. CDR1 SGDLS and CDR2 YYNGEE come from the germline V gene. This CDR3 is CASSAKSLAGADTQYF. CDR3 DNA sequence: TGTGCCAGCAGCGCTAAAAGTCTAGCGGGAGCAGATACGCAGTATTTT. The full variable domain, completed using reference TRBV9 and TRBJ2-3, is DSGVTQTPKHLITATGQRVTLRCSPRSGDLSVYWYQQSLDQGLQFLIQYYNGEERAKGNILERFSAQQFPDLHSELNLSSLELGDSALYFCASSAKSLAGADTQYFGPGTRLTVL.

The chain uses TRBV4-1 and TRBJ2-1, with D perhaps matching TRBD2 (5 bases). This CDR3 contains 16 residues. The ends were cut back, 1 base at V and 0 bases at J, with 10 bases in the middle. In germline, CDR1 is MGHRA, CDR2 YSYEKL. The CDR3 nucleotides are TGCGCCAGCAGCCAAGTACGTGGGAGCTCCTACAATGAGCAGTTCTTC. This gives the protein CASSQVRGSSYNEQFF.

The CDR3 DNA sequence: TGTGCCACCAGCAGGAGGGCAGGGGTGAACACTGAAGCTTTCTTT. This codes for CATSRRAGVNTEAFF. This rearrangement joins TRBV15 to TRBJ1-1, with D tentatively TRBD1 (6 bases). V shed 3 bases and J shed 0 bases, with 11 bases lying between them. Germline V gives CDR1 LNHNV, CDR2 YYDKDF (reference sequence). CDR3 size: 15 residues.

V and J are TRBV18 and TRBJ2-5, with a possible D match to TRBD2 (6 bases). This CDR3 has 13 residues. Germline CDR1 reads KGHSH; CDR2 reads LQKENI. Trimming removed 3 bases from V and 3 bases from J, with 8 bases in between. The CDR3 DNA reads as TGTGCCAGCTCACCCGGACTAAAAGAGACCCAGTACTTC. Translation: CASSPGLKETQYF.

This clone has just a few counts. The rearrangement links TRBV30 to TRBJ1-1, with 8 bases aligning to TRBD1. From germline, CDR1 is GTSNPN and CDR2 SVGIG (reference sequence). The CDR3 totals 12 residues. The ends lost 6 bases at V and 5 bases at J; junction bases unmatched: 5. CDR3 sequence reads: CACDRGITEAFF. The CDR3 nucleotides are TGTGCCTGTGACAGGGGAATAACTGAAGCTTTCTTT.

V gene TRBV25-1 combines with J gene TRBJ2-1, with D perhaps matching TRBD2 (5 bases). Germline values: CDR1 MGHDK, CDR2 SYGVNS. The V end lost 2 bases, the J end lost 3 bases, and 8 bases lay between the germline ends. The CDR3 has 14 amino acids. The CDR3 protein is CASSERGFYNEQFF. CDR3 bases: TGTGCCAGCAGTGAACGGGGATTCTACAATGAGCAGTTCTTC.

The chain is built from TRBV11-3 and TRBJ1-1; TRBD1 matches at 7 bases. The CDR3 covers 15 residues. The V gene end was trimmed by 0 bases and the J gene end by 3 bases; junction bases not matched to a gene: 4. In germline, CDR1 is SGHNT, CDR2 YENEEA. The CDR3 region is CASSLDPGGDTEAFF. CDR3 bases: TGTGCCAGCAGCTTAGATCCAGGGGGTGACACTGAAGCTTTCTTT.

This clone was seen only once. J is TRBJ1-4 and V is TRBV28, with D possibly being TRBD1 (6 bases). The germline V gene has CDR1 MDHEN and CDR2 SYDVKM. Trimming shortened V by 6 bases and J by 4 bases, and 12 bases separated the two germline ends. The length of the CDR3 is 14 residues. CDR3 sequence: CASSEGGNNEKLFF. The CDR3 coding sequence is TGTGCCAGCAGCGAAGGGGGTAATAATGAAAAACTGTTTTTT. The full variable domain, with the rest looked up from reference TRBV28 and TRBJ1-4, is DVKVTQSSRYLVKRTGEKVFLECVQDMDHENMFWYRQDPGLGLRLIYFSYDVKMKEKGDIPEGYSVSREKKERFSLILESASTNQTSMYLCASSEGGNNEKLFFGSGTQLSVL.

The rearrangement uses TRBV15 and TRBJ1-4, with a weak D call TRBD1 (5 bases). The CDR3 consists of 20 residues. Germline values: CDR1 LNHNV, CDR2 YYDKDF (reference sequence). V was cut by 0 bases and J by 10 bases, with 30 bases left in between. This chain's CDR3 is CATSRDLFRREVLIVGKLFF. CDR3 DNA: TGTGCCACCAGCAGAGATCTTTTCCGCAGGGAGGTTCTTATAGTCGGAAAACTGTTTTTT.

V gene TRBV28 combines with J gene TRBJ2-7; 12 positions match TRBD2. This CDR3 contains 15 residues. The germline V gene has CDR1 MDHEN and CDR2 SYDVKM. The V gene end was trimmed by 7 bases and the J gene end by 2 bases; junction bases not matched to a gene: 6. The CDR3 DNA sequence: TGTGCCAGCAACTTGGGACTAGCGGGTGCCTACGAGCAGTACTTC. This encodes CASNLGLAGAYEQYF.

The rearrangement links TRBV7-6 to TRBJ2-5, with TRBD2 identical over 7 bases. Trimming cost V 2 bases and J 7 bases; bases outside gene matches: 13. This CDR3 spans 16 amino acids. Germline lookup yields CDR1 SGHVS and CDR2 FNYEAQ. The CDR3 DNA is TGTGCCAGCAGCTTAAAGCTAGCGGACTTGGGCGGGACCCAGTACTTC. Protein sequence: CASSLKLADLGGTQYF. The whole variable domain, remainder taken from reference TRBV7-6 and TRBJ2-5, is GAGVSQSPRYKVTKRGQDVALRCDPISGHVSLYWYRQALGQGPEFLTYFNYEAQQDKSGLPNDRFSAERPEGSISTLTIQRTEQRDSAMYRCASSLKLADLGGTQYFGPGTRLLVL.

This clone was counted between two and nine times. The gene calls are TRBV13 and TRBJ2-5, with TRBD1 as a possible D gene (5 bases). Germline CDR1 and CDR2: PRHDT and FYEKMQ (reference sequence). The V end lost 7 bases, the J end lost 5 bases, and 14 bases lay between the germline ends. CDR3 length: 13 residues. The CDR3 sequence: CASNDSPQETQYF. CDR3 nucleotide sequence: TGTGCCAGCAACGACAGCCCACAGGAGACCCAGTACTTC.

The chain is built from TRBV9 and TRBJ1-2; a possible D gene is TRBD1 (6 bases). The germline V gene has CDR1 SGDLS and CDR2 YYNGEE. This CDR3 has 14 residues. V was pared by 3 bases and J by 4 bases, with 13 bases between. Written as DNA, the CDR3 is TGTGCCAGCAGCGGGTGGGACACGACCTATGGCTACACCTTC. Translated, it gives CASSGWDTTYGYTF.

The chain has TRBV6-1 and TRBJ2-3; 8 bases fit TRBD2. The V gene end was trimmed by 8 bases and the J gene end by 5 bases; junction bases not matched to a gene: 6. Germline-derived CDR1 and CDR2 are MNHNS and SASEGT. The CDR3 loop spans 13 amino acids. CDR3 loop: CASSGTSKDTQYF. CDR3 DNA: TGTGCCAGCTCCGGGACTAGTAAAGATACGCAGTATTTT.

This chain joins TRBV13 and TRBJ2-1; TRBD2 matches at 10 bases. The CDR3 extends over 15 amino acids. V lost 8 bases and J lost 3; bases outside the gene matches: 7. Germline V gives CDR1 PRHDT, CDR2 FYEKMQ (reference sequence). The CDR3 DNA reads TGTGCCAGCGAGCTAGCGGGAGATTTCTACAATGAGCAGTTCTTC. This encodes CASELAGDFYNEQFF.

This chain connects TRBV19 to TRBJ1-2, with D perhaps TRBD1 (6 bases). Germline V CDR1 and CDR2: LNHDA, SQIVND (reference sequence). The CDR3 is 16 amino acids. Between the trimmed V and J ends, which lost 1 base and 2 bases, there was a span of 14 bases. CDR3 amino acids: CASSIGPGALNYGYTF. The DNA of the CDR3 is TGTGCCAGTAGTATAGGCCCAGGGGCTTTGAACTATGGCTACACCTTC. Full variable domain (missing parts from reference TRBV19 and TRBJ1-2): DGGITQSPKYLFRKEGQNVTLSCEQNLNHDAMYWYRQDPGQGLRLIYYSQIVNDFQKGDIAEGYSVSREKKESFPLTVTSAQKNPTAFYLCASSIGPGALNYGYTFGSGTRLTVV.

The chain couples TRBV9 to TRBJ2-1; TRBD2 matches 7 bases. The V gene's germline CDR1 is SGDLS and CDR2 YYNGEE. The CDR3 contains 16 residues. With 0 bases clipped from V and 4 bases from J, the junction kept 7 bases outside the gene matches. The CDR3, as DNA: TGTGCCAGCAGCGTAGATGGGCGGGAGAGTTACAATGAGCAGTTCTTC. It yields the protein CASSVDGRESYNEQFF. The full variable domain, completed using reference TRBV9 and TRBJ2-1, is DSGVTQTPKHLITATGQRVTLRCSPRSGDLSVYWYQQSLDQGLQFLIQYYNGEERAKGNILERFSAQQFPDLHSELNLSSLELGDSALYFCASSVDGRESYNEQFFGPGTRLTVL.

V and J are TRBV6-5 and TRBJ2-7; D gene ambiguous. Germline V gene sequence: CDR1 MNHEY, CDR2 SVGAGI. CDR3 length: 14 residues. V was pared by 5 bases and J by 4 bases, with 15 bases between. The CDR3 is CASSPTLNRYEQYF. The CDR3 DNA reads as TGTGCCAGCAGTCCTACTCTAAACCGATACGAGCAGTACTTC.

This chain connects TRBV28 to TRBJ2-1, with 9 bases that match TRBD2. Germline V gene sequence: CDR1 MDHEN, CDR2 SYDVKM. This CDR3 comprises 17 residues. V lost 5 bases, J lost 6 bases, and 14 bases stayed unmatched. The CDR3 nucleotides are TGTGCCAGCAGTACCATAGCGGGAGAAGGAATGAGCAATGAGCAGTTCTTC. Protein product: CASSTIAGEGMSNEQFF.

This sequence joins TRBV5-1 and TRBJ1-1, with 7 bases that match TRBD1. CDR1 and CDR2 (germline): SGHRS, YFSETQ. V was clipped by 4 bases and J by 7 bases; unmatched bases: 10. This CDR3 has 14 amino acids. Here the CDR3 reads CASSERYRGIEAFF. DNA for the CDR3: TGCGCCAGCAGCGAAAGATACAGGGGAATTGAAGCTTTCTTT.

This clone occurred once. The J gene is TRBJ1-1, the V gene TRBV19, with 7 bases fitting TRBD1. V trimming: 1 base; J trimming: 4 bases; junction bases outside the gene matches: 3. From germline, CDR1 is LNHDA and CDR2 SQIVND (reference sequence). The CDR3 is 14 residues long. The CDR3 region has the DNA TGTGCCAGTAGTATAGTTGCAGGGGGCACTGAAGCTTTCTTT. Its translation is CASSIVAGGTEAFF.

CDR3 sequence reads: CASSEGLAGWETQYF. The CDR3 bases are TGTGCCAGCAGCGAGGGACTAGCGGGCTGGGAGACCCAGTACTTC. This chain connects TRBV11-2 to TRBJ2-5, with TRBD2 matching 12 bases. Trimming at V came to 5 bases and at J to 5 bases, leaving 6 bases not matched to a gene. The CDR3 covers 15 residues. CDR1 and CDR2 (germline): SGHAT, FQNNGV.

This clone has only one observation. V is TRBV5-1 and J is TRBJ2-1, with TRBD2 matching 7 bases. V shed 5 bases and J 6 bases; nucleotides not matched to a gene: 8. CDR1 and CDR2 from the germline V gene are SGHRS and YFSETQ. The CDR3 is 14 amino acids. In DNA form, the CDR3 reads TGCGCCAGCAGGGGGACTATAGGCGGCAATGAGCAGTTCTTC. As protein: CASRGTIGGNEQFF. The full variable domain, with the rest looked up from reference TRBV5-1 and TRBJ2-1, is KAGVTQTPRYLIKTRGQQVTLSCSPISGHRSVSWYQQTPGQGLQFLFEYFSETQRNKGNFPGRFSGRQFSNSRSEMNVSTLELGDSALYLCASRGTIGGNEQFFGPGTRLTVL.

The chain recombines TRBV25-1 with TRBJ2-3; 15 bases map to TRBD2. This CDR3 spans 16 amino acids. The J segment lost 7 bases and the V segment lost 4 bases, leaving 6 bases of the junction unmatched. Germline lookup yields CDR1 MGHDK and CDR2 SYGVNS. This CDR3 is CASSARGTSGRNTQYF. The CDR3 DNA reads TGTGCCAGCAGTGCCCGTGGGACTAGCGGGAGGAATACGCAGTATTTT.